The present T cell receptor beta chain was sequenced within a study of cytomegalovirus exposure and HLA in healthy donors (dated by TCRdb to about 2017). Context from the whole study: In an earlier analysis of fewer than 750 of the donors, 276 Gb of sequence data and 100 million or so unique TCR beta sequences from 180 million or so T cells were reported. About 310 gigabases of sequencing data and roughly 90 million unique TCR sequences were included in an early release covering roughly 600 HLA-typed donors. The genetic ancestry cluster associated with self-reported Caucasian donors included around 76% of the 350 to 500 genotyped donors. The study aimed to test whether cataloging public T cell receptors could reveal signatures of past pathogen exposure. The study used immunosequencing to profile the T cell repertoires of around 600 subjects and linked those repertoires to cytomegalovirus serostatus. Along with the roughly 670-subject first cohort, a separate validation cohort of 120 different subjects was used. High-throughput TCR immunosequencing, statistical association of individual TCRs with disease status, and machine learning were combined to predict cytomegalovirus infection status. A later analysis re-analyzed previously published TCR beta repertoires from roughly 630 donors and added high-resolution HLA genotyping to study TCR occurrence patterns. Rather than using new phenotypic data, the later analysis identified candidate immune exposures from TCR beta sequences and from how often those sequences occurred across donors. An earlier analysis of several hundred of the donors used high-throughput TCR beta sequencing to judge whether each TCR beta V gene segment behaved as functional or pseudogenic. Donor age, sex, ethnicity and CMV serostatus were compiled alongside the repertoire data. A later genetic analysis used genome-wide SNP genotypes for about 55% of the 666 donors, treating that subset as a discovery cohort. Every repertoire in the discovery cohort had been generated on one and the same sequencing platform. Both class I and class II loci were covered by HLA typing, at four-digit resolution. Typing coverage differed by locus: A, B, C, DRB1 and DQB1 were typed in about 620-640 donors, DQA1 in 522, DPA1 in nearly 610, and DPB1 in around 440. Because of strong linkage in the cohort, five DR-DQ haplotypes were treated as single units for association and clustering. Across roughly 420 genotyped donors of the cohort, an average of approximately 200,000 unique TCR beta nucleotide sequences per donor were sequenced, and 15% to 20% of those sequences were non-productive. On the study overall, not on this receptor specifically: In a later analysis, several top co-occurrence clusters were reported to appear linked to parvovirus B19, influenza, CMV and Epstein-Barr virus. Because the 87-base-pair reads could not distinguish some IMGT-functional V segments, including TRBV6-2 and TRBV6-3, those segments were excluded. A later analysis found that most CMV-associated TCR beta chains appeared HLA-restricted, with HLA associations seemingly driven largely by CMV exposure. In vitro tests confirmed that a few of the cytomegalovirus-associated TCR beta chains recognize cytomegalovirus antigens. V-gene and J-gene trimming of TCR beta chains was associated with a missense DCLRE1C variant in a later genetic analysis, and the association was replicated in an independent cohort. Correlated functional status among segregating V segments might be attributable to linkage disequilibrium, but an unknown experimental factor could not be ruled out. In an earlier analysis of more than 450 of the donors, most TCR beta V segments were observed in productive rearrangements about 87% or about 30% of the time, broadly matching IMGT annotations. A further reported finding was that TCR beta sequences accurately predicted the HLA-A and HLA-B alleles for most subjects in the first cohort. The only immune exposure information available for the cohort was CMV serostatus. Most TCR sequences were observed very rarely across donors, whereas some public TCRs were present in many individuals. In this cohort, only TCR beta chains were sequenced, and detectable features were limited by the absence of alpha or paired-chain data. Because some donors lacked HLA typing at each locus, the association tests relied only on the typed subset. A total of 150 to 200 TCR beta chains were listed by the study as associated with cytomegalovirus. Sequencing depth was assumed to be roughly uniform across donors in the presence/absence analyses, though that assumption may not hold. The authors suggested that the approach could potentially be generalized to other disease states and immunological phenotypes. Cytomegalovirus status was reported to be diagnosed by the classifier with high specificity and sensitivity in both the original and validation cohorts. In a later analysis, TCR association rates were found to vary across HLA loci, with the most associated TCRs seen for DRB1 alleles and the fewest for HLA-C alleles. When HLA alleles, especially DR and DQ, strongly co-occurred, TCR associations were difficult to assign to individual alleles. A cluster of highly shared sequence variants was judged likely to be a technical artifact of the sequencing pipeline. At a false discovery rate of 0.05, a later analysis linked 16,951 TCR beta sequences to specific HLA alleles. A later genetic analysis reported fewer N-insertions in productive TCRs among donors in an Asian-associated ancestry cluster than the roughly 720-donor mean. Compared with equally common non-associated chains, HLA-associated TCR beta chains in a later analysis were more clonally expanded and had lower generation probabilities. The earlier analysis of almost 600 of the donors excluded 15 to 20 rarely observed V segments, including chromosome 9 orphons, because counts were too low.

To note about this clone: The antigen it binds to is not known. Base quality data are lacking; no much larger clone is found one base away.

V is pared back by 1 base and J by 0 bases, with 12 bases lying between the germline termini. The CDR3 holds 16 amino acids from the cysteine to the phenylalanine. Only the CDR3 DNA is retained, 48 bases long and in frame from the first base. CDR1 and CDR2 were assigned from the germline V gene (reference sequence) as LNHDA and SQIVND. The library was made by the immunoSEQ multiplex PCR assay. A mixture of 60 forward primers for TCR Vbeta segments and 13 reverse primers for TCR Jbeta segments was used in the multiplex PCR. The CDR3 region of rearranged TCR beta genes was amplified from genomic DNA with a multiplex PCR assay. The amplified TCR beta libraries were sequenced on the Illumina HiSeq System as 87-base-pair reads. The authors' analysis ran thus. A later analysis tallied some 79 million unique TCR beta chains across the 660 or so repertoires, and roughly 11 million of those chains were shared by two or more donors. To remove PCR and sequencing errors, raw reads were error-corrected and collapsed into unique sequences using a nearest-neighbor algorithm that merged closely related sequences. V, D and J gene segments were assigned by aligning CDR3 sequences to IMGT reference sequences. For a sequence to be retained, a match of at least six nucleotides was required to both a V gene segment and a J gene segment. Rearrangements were called productive when the CDR3 lacked stop codons and stayed in frame with V and J; all others were non-productive. Following IMGT convention, CDR3 was defined as the stretch from the second conserved V-encoded cysteine up to the conserved J-encoded phenylalanine. The earlier analysis of more than 450 of the donors excluded sequences that lacked an unambiguous match to a single V gene segment. In an earlier analysis of several hundred of the donors, a V segment was called functional when productive rearrangements were above 56.7%, and segregating when the standard deviation between donors exceeded 5%. A statistical classification framework was built to diagnose cytomegalovirus status from the catalog of TCR beta chain sequences. In a later analysis, TCR nucleotide sequences were compared against IMGT/GENE-DB human TR gene sequences so that V and J genes could be assigned. The TCRdist pipeline was used in a later analysis to assign CDR3 sequences and most-parsimonious VDJ recombination scenarios. A later analysis defined each TCR beta chain by its CDR3 amino acid sequence plus V-gene family, and excluded reads lacking a unique V-gene family. In a later analysis, 450 to 600 highly shared, low-generation-probability nucleotide sequences were removed to address suspected cross-contamination and a sequencing artifact. For each public chain, a later analysis derived a clonal expansion index from normalized ranks of inferred template counts within each repertoire. In a later analysis, generation probabilities were computed using a VDJ recombination model fitted to out-of-frame rearrangements, and the results were checked against IGoR. Hypergeometric tests were used in a later analysis to score TCR-TCR, TCR-HLA and TCR-CMV co-occurrence, with a repertoire-size bias correction applied to the TCR pairs. False discovery rates were estimated in a later analysis by permuting HLA or CMV assignments 20 times. In a later analysis, co-occurring TCRs were grouped using DBSCAN, and TCRdist sequence similarity was added for clustering within HLA-allele-positive subsets. Repertoires with fewer than 30,000 or more than 120,000 public chains were left out of co-occurrence clustering, as were five repertoires with anomalous nucleotide sharing. TCRdb obtained this table from immuneACCESS and retained in-frame rearrangements with V and J assigned. These tables miss some clones; where compared with another copy, unresolved V genes account for less than half of the shortfall, and the remainder is unexplained. V, J and clone size reflect that table, while D and trimming were determined from the DNA. The sample contains around 92,000 clones, around 81% of them found a single time. The top ten clonotypes cover roughly 3.8% of the sample.

The cohort was made up of under 800 healthy bone marrow donors. Cohort members were all nominally healthy when sampled, although unrecorded immune exposures were likely present. The donor was CMV seropositive and was included in the group of 250 to 300 seropositive cohort members. Every donor gave a peripheral blood sample, and the peripheral blood mononuclear cells from that sample were used for TCR beta sequencing. Genomic DNA extraction from the blood cell samples was performed with the Qiagen DNeasy Blood Extraction Kit. The receptor comes from a female donor in good health and CMV-seropositive. The sequence links TRBV19 to TRBJ1-1, with no confidently assigned D gene. The sequenced sample consisted of PBMCs. The encoded CDR3 is CASSIGLLRMNTEAFF. The base sequence is TGTGCCAGTAGTATAGGATTACTAAGGATGAACACTGAAGCTTTCTTT.